This entry describes one TCR beta chain. These data come from a study of patients and donors after allogeneic stem cell transplantation. The CDR3 is 14 residues long. After removal of 5 bases from V and 8 bases from J, the junction contained 6 bases not matched to a gene. The V gene's germline CDR1 is MNHNS and CDR2 SASEGT. Each CDR3 protein gets one entry after TCRdb re-called the RT-PCR reads with MiXCR. The repertoire holds hundreds of thousands of distinct CDR3 sequences, about a sixth seen once, with 6% to 8% in the top ten. The sample comprised blood, either unsorted or a sorted T cell fraction (not recorded which). V is TRBV6-1 and J is TRBJ1-6, with 7 positions matching TRBD1. This TCR was recovered from a human donor who was either an allogeneic HSCT recipient or a stem cell or donor lymphocyte infusion donor (not recorded which). It is not recorded whose cells these are; they may come from a transplant donor. DNA of the CDR3: TGTGCCAGCAGTCTCCGCGACAGGGATTCACCCCTCCACTTT. This translates into CASSLRDRDSPLHF.